This T cell receptor (beta chain) was sequenced for a study of CD8 T cells in ankylosing spondylitis. The CDR3 has 13 residues. Germline lookup yields CDR1 SQVTM and CDR2 ANQGSEA. Study-wide results and limits: Apparently characteristic of ankylosing spondylitis blood was a TCR beta motif (roughly eight highly homologous variants).

In regard to this clonotype: The antigen is unknown. This may be a read error, as it is one base from a much larger clone.

TCRdb re-called the 5' RACE reads with MiXCR, one entry per CDR3 protein. Found here are about 800,000 distinct CDR3 sequences, approximately 12% of them singletons; the top ten hold less than 0.65%. The sequencing sample was made of blood, either unsorted or a sorted T cell fraction (not recorded which). The clonotype comes from a male donor with ankylosing spondylitis. The V and J genes are TRBV29-1 and TRBJ2-1; tentative D call: TRBD2 (6 bases). CDR3 DNA: TGCAGCACCCCCGGCGGGAACCACAATGACCAGTTCTTC. Translated, it gives CSTPGGNHNDQFF.